These 22 T cell receptor beta chains were sequenced from one sample in a study of shared clonotypes between healthy human individuals. The method was immunoSEQ multiplex PCR; TCRdb's version includes in-frame clones alone and lacks a portion of them. The table has 950,000 to 1,100,000 clones, 75% seen once. Specimen: memory CD4+ T cells sorted from blood. As to subset: CD45RA-negative fraction. The origin of the receptors is a man aged 18 to 29 in good health.

Notes on this clone: This sample also contains other DNA sequences that code for the same CDR3. The gene calls are TRBV5-1 and TRBJ2-5; D not resolved. Germline CDR1 and CDR2: SGHRS and YFSETQ. The CDR3 is made up of 13 amino acids. The V end was cut by 2 bases, the J end by 1 base, with 6 bases between. CDR3 sequence reads: CASSFLGQETQYF. As DNA, the CDR3 is TGCGCCAGCAGCTTTTTGGGCCAAGAGACCCAGTACTTC.

The chain recombines TRBV6-5 with TRBJ1-1; D ambiguous. This CDR3 is 13 amino acids long. The germline V gene has CDR1 MNHEY and CDR2 SVGAGI. The V gene lost 6 bases and the J gene lost 5 bases, with 13 bases spanning the gap. The CDR3 DNA is TGTGCCAGCAGGATGAGGCGGGAGACTGAAGCTTTCTTT. It codes for CASRMRRETEAFF.

V usage is TRBV13 and J usage is TRBJ2-3, with 14 bases aligning to TRBD2. After removal of 5 bases from V and 2 bases from J, the junction contained 6 bases not matched to a gene. In germline, CDR1 is PRHDT, CDR2 FYEKMQ (reference sequence). The length of the CDR3 is 17 residues. The CDR3 reads CASSTWTSGGTTDTQYF. DNA for the CDR3: TGTGCCAGCAGCACCTGGACTAGCGGGGGGACCACAGATACGCAGTATTTT. Variable domain in full (rest from reference TRBV13 and TRBJ2-3): AAGVIQSPRHLIKEKRETATLKCYPIPRHDTVYWYQQGPGQDPQFLISFYEKMQSDKGSIPDRFSAQQFSDYHSELNMSSLELGDSALYFCASSTWTSGGTTDTQYFGPGTRLTVL.

A remark on this clone: This may stem from a read error, because a much larger clone lies one nucleotide away. The same CDR3 arises from other DNA sequences in this sample as well. This rearrangement joins TRBV7-2 to TRBJ2-7; perhaps TRBD2 as D (6 bases). In germline, CDR1 is SGHTA, CDR2 FQGNSA. This CDR3 contains 15 residues. The germline V and J ends were trimmed by 1 base and 0 bases, with 10 bases remaining between them. The CDR3 here is CASSLGPGDSYEQYF. The CDR3 nucleotides read TGTGCCAGCAGCTTAGGTCCGGGGGACTCCTACGAGCAGTACTTC.

The gene calls are TRBV11-2 and TRBJ2-2; D possibly corresponds to TRBD2 (5 bases). Germline loops: CDR1 SGHAT, CDR2 FQNNGV. With 1 base removed from V and 7 bases from J, the gap between germline ends came to 13 bases. This CDR3 is built from 15 residues. The CDR3 region is CASSLGMGSGGELFF. The CDR3 nucleotides read TGTGCCAGCAGCTTAGGAATGGGGAGTGGCGGGGAGCTGTTTTTT.

The genes are TRBV5-1 and TRBJ2-1; D may be TRBD1 or TRBD2 (6 bases each). In germline, CDR1 is SGHRS, CDR2 YFSETQ. Trimming took off 0 bases at V and 6 bases at J, with 13 bases between the two ends. The CDR3 runs 15 residues. The CDR3 DNA sequence: TGCGCCAGCAGCTTGGTGGGGGGCACTGTCAATGAGCAGTTCTTC. Translating gives CASSLVGGTVNEQFF.

CDR3 residues: CASTMGTGIQETQYF. CDR3 sequence (DNA): TGTGCCAGTACCATGGGTACAGGGATCCAAGAGACCCAGTACTTC. This chain connects TRBV19 to TRBJ2-5; D might be TRBD1 (6 bases). The CDR3 totals 15 residues. The ends were cut back, 7 bases at V and 1 base at J, with 16 bases in the middle. Germline V gene data show CDR1 as LNHDA and CDR2 as SQIVND (reference sequence).

The chain recombines TRBV6-6 with TRBJ2-3; TRBD2 agrees at 10 bases. Germline V gene sequence: CDR1 MNHNY, CDR2 SVGAGI (reference sequence). V lost 3 bases to trimming and J lost 1 base; unmatched junction nucleotides: 4. The CDR3 is 16 residues long. The CDR3 is CASSYGLAGGTDTQYF. Here the CDR3 DNA reads TGTGCCAGCAGTTATGGGCTAGCGGGGGGCACAGATACGCAGTATTTT.

There are a few counts of this clone. The V call is TRBV5-1, the J call TRBJ1-6; D gene uncertain. The CDR3 has 15 amino acids. V shed 0 bases and J shed 7 bases, with 11 bases lying between them. The germline V gene has CDR1 SGHRS and CDR2 YFSETQ. Here the CDR3 reads CASSLASDTNSPLHF. The CDR3 bases are TGCGCCAGCAGCTTGGCTAGCGATACCAATTCACCCCTCCACTTT.

This clone appeared a few times. The chain joins TRBV6-1 to TRBJ2-7; 9 nucleotides align to TRBD1. This CDR3 spans 14 amino acids. V lost 10 bases, J lost 4 bases, and 11 bases stayed unmatched. Looked up from germline, CDR1 is MNHNS and CDR2 is SASEGT. The CDR3 bases are TGTGCCAACTCCCCGGGACAGGGAGGTTACGAGCAGTACTTC. It is translated as CANSPGQGGYEQYF.

To note about this clone: Other DNA sequences in the same sample also yield this CDR3. J is TRBJ1-5 and V is TRBV18; no definite D call. The CDR3 is made up of 14 amino acids. V shed 4 bases and J shed 0 bases, with 7 bases lying between them. CDR1 KGHSH and CDR2 LQKENI come from the germline V gene. The CDR3 loop is CASSRQDSNQPQHF. The CDR3 DNA is TGTGCCAGCTCACGGCAGGATAGCAATCAGCCCCAGCATTTT.

V and J are TRBV2 and TRBJ1-5; 7 positions match TRBD1. The CDR3 is made up of 14 amino acids. The germline CDR1 and CDR2 sequences are SNHLY and FYNNEI. J gave up 6 bases and V 3 bases, and 5 bases lay outside the gene matches. CDR3 residues: CASSERSGGQPQHF. CDR3 DNA: TGTGCCAGCAGTGAGAGGTCAGGGGGTCAGCCCCAGCATTTT.

The J gene is TRBJ2-3, the V gene TRBV7-8; 7 bases match TRBD2. CDR3 length: 19 amino acids. Germline CDR1 reads SGHVS; CDR2 reads FQNEAQ. The V gene end was trimmed by 2 bases and the J gene end by 2 bases; junction bases not matched to a gene: 16. The chain's CDR3 is CASSLNPRRVAGFTDTQYF. CDR3 in DNA: TGTGCCAGCAGCTTAAACCCCCGCCGCGTAGCGGGTTTCACAGATACGCAGTATTTT.

A few counts support this clone. J is TRBJ1-1 and V is TRBV30; TRBD1 aligns across 8 bases. Germline V gene lookup returns CDR1 GTSNPN and CDR2 SVGIG (reference sequence). The CDR3 runs to 13 residues. J was trimmed by 7 bases and V by 3 bases; bases with no gene match: 7. CDR3 nucleotide sequence: TGTGCCTGGAGGGCAGGGGGCATTCTTGAAGCTTTCTTT. This sequence encodes CAWRAGGILEAFF.

V is TRBV5-1 and J is TRBJ2-2, with D unresolved. Germline V gene lookup returns CDR1 SGHRS and CDR2 YFSETQ. The V gene lost 0 bases and the J gene lost 7 bases, with 13 bases spanning the gap. The CDR3 loop spans 15 amino acids. The CDR3, as DNA: TGCGCCAGCAGCTTGGGTGGCCTCTCCGACGGGGAGCTGTTTTTT. Its translation: CASSLGGLSDGELFF.

As to this clone: The junction departs from the called germline gene at one end, perhaps through a read error. The chain couples TRBV5-1 to TRBJ2-3; tentative D call: TRBD2 (6 bases). Germline V gene data show CDR1 as SGHRS and CDR2 as YFSETQ. This CDR3 has 16 amino acids. CDR3 sequence reads: CASSLEGWGTTDTQYF. CDR3 sequence (DNA): TGCGCCAGCAGTTTGGAGGGATGGGGGACCACAGATACGCAGTATTTT.

The V and J genes are TRBV5-1 and TRBJ2-2; 7 bases are a match to TRBD1. This CDR3 region has 15 residues. Trimming cost V 4 bases and J 0 bases; bases outside gene matches: 3. CDR1 and CDR2 (germline): SGHRS, YFSETQ. The CDR3 here is CASSQGVTNTGELFF. The CDR3 nucleotides are TGCGCCAGCAGCCAGGGGGTAACGAACACCGGGGAGCTGTTTTTT.

The sample holds a few counts of this clone. The chain carries TRBV6-5 and TRBJ2-3; 9 bases fit TRBD1. Germline trimming cut 5 bases from V and 4 bases from J; bases unmatched to any gene: 7. Germline loops: CDR1 MNHEY, CDR2 SVGAGI. This CDR3 is 15 amino acids long. For the CDR3, the DNA is TGTGCCAGCAGTCCAGGGGACAGGGACGCAGATACGCAGTATTTT. This encodes CASSPGDRDADTQYF.

On this clone: The junction shows a germline mismatch at one end, possibly a read error. The V call is TRBV6-5, the J call TRBJ2-7; no clear D. The germline V gene encodes CDR1 MNHEY and CDR2 SVGAGI. The CDR3 has 11 amino acids. CDR3: CVSSTSYEQYF. The CDR3 coding sequence is TGTGTCAGCAGTACGTCCTACGAGCAGTACTTC.

J is TRBJ2-3 and V is TRBV11-3; no reliable D call. The V gene lost 0 bases and the J gene lost 4 bases, with 11 bases spanning the gap. This CDR3 contains 15 residues. Germline V CDR1 and CDR2: SGHNT, YENEEA. The CDR3 region has the DNA TGTGCCAGCAGCTTAGAGGGAAATGGGGCAGATACGCAGTATTTT. Translated: CASSLEGNGADTQYF.

The rearrangement joins TRBV7-2 to TRBJ2-1; D ambiguous. The V gene lost 0 bases and the J gene lost 6 bases, with 9 bases spanning the gap. Germline V gene sequence: CDR1 SGHTA, CDR2 FQGNSA. This CDR3 comprises 14 residues. CDR3 region: CASSLAGIANEQFF. The CDR3 DNA reads as TGTGCCAGCAGCTTAGCGGGGATAGCCAATGAGCAGTTCTTC.

The J gene is TRBJ1-2, the V gene TRBV7-9; 10 bases are shared with TRBD1. CDR1 is SEHNR, CDR2 FQNEAQ, per germline (reference sequence). Trimming at V came to 4 bases and at J to 6 bases, leaving 5 bases not matched to a gene. The CDR3 has 14 amino acids. CDR3 loop: CASSSQTGGDGYTF. The DNA of the CDR3 is TGTGCCAGCAGCTCTCAGACAGGGGGCGATGGCTACACCTTC.